This TCR beta chain was identified in a study of T cells in localized non-small cell lung cancer. Study-wide findings and caveats: Uninvolved adjacent lung had more T cell clonality than any other tissue, topping tumor. Sequencing was restricted to one tumor region; therefore, heterogeneity remains possible. Adjacent lung had a median around 60 of the 100 largest tumor clones. Higher blood T cell density tracked longer overall survival.

In regard to this clone: Its matching antigen is unknown.

The germline gives CDR1 SGHRS, CDR2 YFSETQ. The CDR3 extends over 16 amino acids. V was pared by 1 base and J by 6 bases, with 10 bases of the junction left unmatched. The data were produced by immunoSEQ multiplex PCR, yet TCRdb's version contains in-frame clones alone and is incomplete. The table includes about 39,000 clones, about 76% detected once. This sequence was found in a woman between 40 and 69 years old with stage II squamous cell lung carcinoma. Material: PBMCs, obtained before any cancer treatment. The chain employs TRBV5-1 and TRBJ2-5; 9 positions match TRBD2. The DNA of the CDR3 is TGCGCCAGCAGCTTGTCGGCGGGGGGGCACGAAAAGACCCAGTACTTC. Translating gives CASSLSAGGHEKTQYF.